This T cell receptor beta chain came from a study of CD4 T cells in relation to SARS-CoV-2 and coronaviruses. As for this clone: Its antigen is unidentified.

The CDR3 extends over 16 amino acids. Looked up from germline, CDR1 is LNHDA and CDR2 is SQIVND (reference sequence). Trimming removed 7 bases from V and 0 bases from J, with 16 bases in between. Assay: immunoSEQ multiplex PCR; the TCRdb copy retains only in-frame clones and omits some. The profile shows about 18,000 clones, over 70% of them singletons. Before the COVID-19 pandemic, during about 2011-2019, CD4+ T cells were taken from unexposed donors. After around nine days of culture, CD4+ T cells were isolated. The sample comprised CD4+ T cells from PBMCs, cultured in vitro. The gene calls are TRBV19 and TRBJ2-4, with D possibly called TRBD1 or TRBD2 (6 bases each). This TCR derives from a human donor in good health. This CDR3 reads CASNPPGGRAKNIQYF. DNA of the CDR3: TGTGCCAGTAACCCTCCCGGGGGCAGAGCCAAAAACATTCAGTACTTC.